The TCR beta chain described here comes from a study of shared T cell receptors in the human thymus. Some clones are missing from TCRdb's copy, which holds only in-frame ones; the method was immunoSEQ multiplex PCR. The sample includes roughly 560,000 clones, about 84% of them seen just once. The same sample was also studied in work on human thymus T cells. From that report: Healthy Finnish infants undergoing corrective surgery for congenital heart defects were the donors. In corrective heart surgery, resections were taken, and these provided the thymus tissue. Thymic and blood repertoires seemed to favor certain V and J genes. A high degree of thymic repertoire overlap among unrelated individuals was reported in related research.

Material for sequencing was thymocytes. This clonotype was obtained from a boy younger than two with a congenital heart defect.

This CDR3 is CASSPDRRGTTDTQYF. CDR3 nucleotides: TGTGCCAGCAGCCCGGACAGGAGGGGAACCACAGATACGCAGTATTTT. The chain links TRBV5-4 to TRBJ2-3, with D possibly TRBD1 on 7 matching bases. From germline, CDR1 is SGHNT and CDR2 YYREEE (reference sequence). This CDR3 has 16 amino acids. V gave up 4 bases and J gave up 2 bases, with 17 bases separating them. Variable domain in full (rest from reference TRBV5-4 and TRBJ2-3): ETGVTQSPTHLIKTRGQQVTLRCSSQSGHNTVSWYQQALGQGPQFIFQYYREEENGRGNFPPRFSGLQFPNYSSELNVNALELDDSALYLCASSPDRRGTTDTQYFGPGTRLTVL.